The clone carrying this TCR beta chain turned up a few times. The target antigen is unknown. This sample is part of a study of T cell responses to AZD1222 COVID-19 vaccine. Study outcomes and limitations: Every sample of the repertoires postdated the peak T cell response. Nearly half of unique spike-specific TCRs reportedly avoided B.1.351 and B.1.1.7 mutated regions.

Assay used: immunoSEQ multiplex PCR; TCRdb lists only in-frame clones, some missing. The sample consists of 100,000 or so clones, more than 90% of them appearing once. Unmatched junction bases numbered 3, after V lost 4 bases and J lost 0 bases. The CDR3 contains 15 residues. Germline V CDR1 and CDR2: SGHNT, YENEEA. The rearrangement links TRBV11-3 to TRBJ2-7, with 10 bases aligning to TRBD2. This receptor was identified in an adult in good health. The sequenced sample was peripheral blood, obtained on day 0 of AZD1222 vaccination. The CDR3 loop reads CASSSLAGVSYEQYF. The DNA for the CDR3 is TGTGCCAGCAGCTCCCTAGCGGGGGTCTCCTACGAGCAGTACTTC. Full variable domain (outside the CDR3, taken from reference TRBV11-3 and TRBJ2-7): EAGVVQSPRYKIIEKKQPVAFWCNPISGHNTLYWYLQNLGQGPELLIRYENEEAVDDSQLPKDRFSAERLKGVDSTLKIQPAELGDSAVYLCASSSLAGVSYEQYFGPGTRLTVT.